This TCR beta chain was profiled in a study of blood T cell repertoires in COVID-19. Germline CDR1 SGHTA, CDR2 FQGTGA. This CDR3 is built from 14 residues. Trimming left V 6 bases short and J 6 bases short, with 14 bases between. Assay used: immunoSEQ multiplex PCR; TCRdb lists only in-frame clones, some missing. The sample includes roughly 230,000 clones, approximately 83% seen only once; the top ten take less than 8%. This receptor was obtained from a woman in her forties or fifties with acute or convalescent COVID-19. This chain joins TRBV7-3 and TRBJ2-2; tentatively, D is TRBD1 (5 bases). The sample taken for sequencing was peripheral blood. The chain's CDR3 is CASSHAGIAGELFF. CDR3 nucleotides: TGTGCCAGCAGTCATGCAGGGATCGCCGGGGAGCTGTTTTTT.